A single T cell receptor beta chain is shown here with its context. What it recognizes is unknown. The CDR3 is made up of 15 amino acids. Per the germline V gene, CDR1 is SEHNR and CDR2 is FQNEAQ (reference sequence). Libraries were UMI-labeled 5' RACE TRB cDNA. TCRdb derives one entry per CDR3 protein from the 5' RACE reads, leaving out DNA. Its table lists 100,000 to 150,000 distinct CDR3 sequences. The data stem from a study of CXCR3-negative and CXCR3-positive naive CD8 T cells. Findings and caveats of the study: Naive CXCR3-positive cells had TRB CDR3s more hydrophobic than those of CXCR3-negative naive cells. Partial loss of CXCR3 expression followed cryopreservation; most assays used fresh PBMCs.

The clonotype comes from a human donor in good health. Some clones in this sample may be carry-over from other donors' samples. Sequenced input: naive CXCR3+ CD8+ T cells from blood. Subset of the sample: CD45RO-CCR7+CD27+CD95- naive CD8+ T cells expressing CXCR3 (TNR3+). The rearrangement uses TRBV7-9 and TRBJ1-1. The CDR3 here is CASSLPEGWGTEAFF.